The present TCR beta chain was sequenced within a study of neurological immune-mediated disorders. Every sequencing run produced over 200 million TCR-beta sequences that came from 15-18 subjects. MiXCR, applied by TCRdb to the 5' RACE reads, yields one record per CDR3 protein. The sample has some 45,000 distinct CDR3 sequences, 10% to 15% seen once. As to time point: longitudinal time-point 2. This clonotype was counted many times. The junction had 3 bases not matched to a gene; V was cut back by 4 bases and J by 4 bases. Germline CDR1 and CDR2: MNHEY and SVGAGI. The CDR3 extends over 13 amino acids. Sequencing was done on a sample of PBMCs. The TCR comes from a male donor with HTLV-1-associated myelopathy (HAM/TSP). The gene calls are TRBV6-5 and TRBJ2-5; 7 positions match TRBD2. The DNA for the CDR3 is TGTGCCAGCAGTTCCATAGCGGGAGAGACCCAGTACTTC. Encoded protein: CASSSIAGETQYF.